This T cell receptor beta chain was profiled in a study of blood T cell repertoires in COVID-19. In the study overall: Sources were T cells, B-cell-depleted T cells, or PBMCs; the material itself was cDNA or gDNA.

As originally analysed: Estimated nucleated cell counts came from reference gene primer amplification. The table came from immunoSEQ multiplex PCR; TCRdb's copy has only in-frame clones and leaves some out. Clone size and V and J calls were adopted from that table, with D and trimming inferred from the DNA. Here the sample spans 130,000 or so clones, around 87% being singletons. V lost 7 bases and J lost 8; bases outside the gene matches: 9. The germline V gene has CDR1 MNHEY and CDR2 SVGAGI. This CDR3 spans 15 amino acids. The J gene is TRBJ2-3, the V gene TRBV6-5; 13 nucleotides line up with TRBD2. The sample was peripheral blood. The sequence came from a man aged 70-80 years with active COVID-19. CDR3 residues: CASISGTSGTGTQYF. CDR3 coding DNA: TGTGCCAGCATATCCGGGACTAGCGGGACGGGTACGCAGTATTTT.